These 7 T cell receptor beta chains were sequenced from one sample in a study of cytomegalovirus exposure and HLA in healthy donors. PCR used 60 Vbeta primers and 13 Jbeta primers. Using immunoSEQ multiplex PCR, the repertoire was profiled, and TCRdb retains in-frame clones only, with some absent. Seen here are under 200,000 clones, roughly 80% observed once, and the top ten hold approximately 1.2%. The material sequenced was PBMCs. These receptors all come from a man aged 50 to 60 in good health and CMV-seropositive.

The V call is TRBV19, the J call TRBJ1-5; 7 nucleotides agree with TRBD1. This CDR3 has 13 residues. V dropped 8 bases and J dropped 6; count of bases not matched to a gene: 7. Germline V gives CDR1 LNHDA, CDR2 SQIVND (reference sequence). Here the CDR3 DNA reads TGTGCCAGTCAGGGACAGAGTGGTCAGCCCCAGCATTTT. Residues: CASQGQSGQPQHF. Full variable domain (rest looked up from reference TRBV19 and TRBJ1-5): DGGITQSPKYLFRKEGQNVTLSCEQNLNHDAMYWYRQDPGQGLRLIYYSQIVNDFQKGDIAEGYSVSREKKESFPLTVTSAQKNPTAFYLCASQGQSGQPQHFGDGTRLSIL.

CDR3 protein: CASRDYDLTGELFF. CDR3 nucleotides: TGTGCCAGCAGGGACTACGACCTCACCGGGGAGCTGTTTTTT. This chain connects TRBV5-8 to TRBJ2-2; maybe TRBD2 (6 bases). CDR1 SGHTS and CDR2 YDEGEE come from the germline V gene. The CDR3 totals 14 residues. Trimming removed 5 bases from V and 4 bases from J, with 12 bases in between. Filled out from reference TRBV5-8 and TRBJ2-2, the complete variable domain reads EAGVTQSPTHLIKTRGQQATLRCSPISGHTSVYWYQQALGLGLQFLLWYDEGEERNRGNFPPRFSGRQFPNYSSELNVNALELEDSALYLCASRDYDLTGELFFGEGSRLTVL.

The chain uses TRBV4-3 and TRBJ2-1, with 12 positions matching TRBD1. Germline assignment: CDR1 LGHNA and CDR2 YSLEER. V was pared by 1 base and J by 7 bases, with 5 bases of the junction left unmatched. The CDR3 contains 16 residues. CDR3: CASSQGGTGGGNEQFF. As DNA, the CDR3 is TGCGCCAGCAGCCAAGGGGGGACAGGGGGCGGGAATGAGCAGTTCTTC.

The rearrangement uses TRBV15 and TRBJ2-1; D is perhaps TRBD1 (6 bases). Looked up from germline, CDR1 is LNHNV and CDR2 is YYDKDF (reference sequence). CDR3 length equals 14 residues. Trimming took off 8 bases at V and 5 bases at J, with 16 bases between the two ends. The CDR3 here is CATRLQGKDNEQFF. CDR3 sequence (DNA): TGTGCCACCCGATTACAGGGAAAGGACAATGAGCAGTTCTTC.

The chain carries TRBV5-4 and TRBJ2-7; 11 positions match TRBD2. CDR1 is SGHNT and CDR2 is YYREEE in the germline V gene (reference sequence). The trim removed 2 bases at V and 0 bases at J, leaving 4 bases unmatched. The CDR3 runs 16 residues. CDR3: CASSFSTSGSSYEQYF. In DNA form, the CDR3 reads TGTGCCAGCAGCTTTTCCACTAGCGGGAGCTCCTACGAGCAGTACTTC. Variable domain in full (rest from reference TRBV5-4 and TRBJ2-7): ETGVTQSPTHLIKTRGQQVTLRCSSQSGHNTVSWYQQALGQGPQFIFQYYREEENGRGNFPPRFSGLQFPNYSSELNVNALELDDSALYLCASSFSTSGSSYEQYFGPGTRLTVT.

This chain connects TRBV5-1 to TRBJ2-3; 8 bases agree with TRBD1. The CDR3 spans 16 residues. V was pared by 0 bases and J by 4 bases, with 7 bases of the junction left unmatched. CDR1 is SGHRS and CDR2 is YFSETQ in the germline V gene. The CDR3, as DNA: TGCGCCAGCAGCTTGGCGGCAGGGGGCATCCCAGATACGCAGTATTTT. Protein: CASSLAAGGIPDTQYF.

The chain employs TRBV28 and TRBJ1-5; D is possibly TRBD1 (6 bases). The CDR3 loop spans 17 amino acids. The germline CDR1 and CDR2 sequences are MDHEN and SYDVKM. Trimming took off 5 bases at V and 6 bases at J, with 23 bases between the two ends. CDR3: CASSLPPWVTGGQPQHF. CDR3 nucleotides: TGTGCCAGCAGTCTCCCCCCTTGGGTGACAGGCGGTCAGCCCCAGCATTTT.